The text below deals with one T cell receptor beta chain. As yet, its antigen is unknown. A read error may produce the germline difference seen at one junction end. The TCR beta CDR3 regions underwent amplification using RNA transcripts as the source. Primed by the HTBI set, a first-round RT-PCR was run on the TCR CDR3. TCRdb ran MiXCR on the multiplex PCR reads and lists one entry per CDR3 protein. The sample has about 270,000 distinct CDR3 sequences, around 20% seen once. The V gene's germline CDR1 is SGHAT and CDR2 FQDESV (reference sequence). The CDR3 has 14 amino acids. These data are taken from a study of T cells in Graves' hyperthyroidism and ophthalmopathy. Points from the study as a whole: Classification by a 13 V-J model distinguished ophthalmopathy from stable hyperthyroidism.

Ophthalmopathy patients showed a Clinical Activity Score of at least 3, NOSPECS grade of at least 4 and duration under 3 months. Clinical symptoms, serum thyroxine, TRAb, thyroid ultrasound and orbital computed tomography informed diagnoses. The chain is built from TRBV11-1 and TRBJ2-1; 10 bases map to TRBD1. Input material: blood. This sequence was found in a man between 25 and 39 years old with Graves' ophthalmopathy. The CDR3 nucleotides read TGCGCCAGCAGCTACCAGGACAGGGGGAATGAGCAGTTCTTC. Translated: CASSYQDRGNEQFF.